The TCR beta chain under discussion was sequenced for a study of shared clonotypes between healthy human individuals. About the research overall: Every donor yielded three CD4 naive, three CD4 memory, two CD8 naive and one CD8 memory plate.

Whole-study findings and limits: Only blood was sampled, and tissue TCR repertoires likely differ from blood ones.

Note on this clone: Its antigen is as yet unknown.

There were only Caucasian adults among the donors, and all lived in Nashville, Tennessee. The table came from immunoSEQ multiplex PCR; TCRdb's copy has only in-frame clones and leaves some out. The table shows approximately 710,000 clones, with about 90% occurring only once. V lost 0 bases and J 1 base, leaving 4 bases between the germline ends. CDR1 and CDR2 (germline): SGHDT, YYEEEE. The CDR3 is 13 amino acids. This chain connects TRBV5-6 to TRBJ1-1; no firm D call. The source of this sequence is a man between 18 and 35 years old in good health. Some clones in this sample may be carry-over from other donors' samples. Sequenced: memory CD8+ T cells from PBMCs. Subset denoted: CD45RO+ cells pooled with CCR7-negative TemRA cells. The CDR3 DNA sequence: TGTGCCAGCAGCTTGGGGACGAACACTGAAGCTTTCTTT. Protein: CASSLGTNTEAFF. Using reference TRBV5-6 and TRBJ1-1 for the parts outside the CDR3, the full variable domain is DAGVTQSPTHLIKTRGQQVTLRCSPKSGHDTVSWYQQALGQGPQFIFQYYEEEERQRGNFPDRFSGHQFPNYSSELNVNALLLGDSALYLCASSLGTNTEAFFGQGTRLTVV.